This T cell receptor (beta chain) was sequenced during a study of identical twins. Comments on this clonotype: Antigen specificity is unknown.

Carrying unique molecular identifiers, the cDNA also gained a universal primer site through template switching. One entry per CDR3 protein, called by TCRdb with MiXCR from the 5' RACE reads. The data show hundreds of thousands of distinct CDR3 sequences, with less than 10% seen just once and 0.75% to 1% held by the top ten. Study findings and constraints: Memory repertoires showed no such pattern, whereas abundant cord blood beta clonotypes carried fewer insertions. Without tracking the same donors, conclusions rested on cross-sectional statistical analysis. Surplus twin overlap in beta out-of-frame sequences was less pronounced.

The CDR3 covers 20 residues. Germline assignment: CDR1 SGHNT and CDR2 YYREEE (reference sequence). Trimming removed 3 bases from V and 0 bases from J; junction bases left unmatched: 13. The same sample was also studied in work on yellow fever vaccine responses in identical twins.

This clonotype was obtained from a woman between 18 and 30 years old in good health. This chain uses TRBV5-4 with TRBJ2-3; 13 nucleotides match TRBD2. Input material: PBMCs. Here the CDR3 reads CASSSSPGLAGPGSTDTQYF. In DNA form, the CDR3 reads TGTGCCAGCAGCTCATCCCCGGGACTAGCGGGACCTGGTAGCACAGATACGCAGTATTTT.